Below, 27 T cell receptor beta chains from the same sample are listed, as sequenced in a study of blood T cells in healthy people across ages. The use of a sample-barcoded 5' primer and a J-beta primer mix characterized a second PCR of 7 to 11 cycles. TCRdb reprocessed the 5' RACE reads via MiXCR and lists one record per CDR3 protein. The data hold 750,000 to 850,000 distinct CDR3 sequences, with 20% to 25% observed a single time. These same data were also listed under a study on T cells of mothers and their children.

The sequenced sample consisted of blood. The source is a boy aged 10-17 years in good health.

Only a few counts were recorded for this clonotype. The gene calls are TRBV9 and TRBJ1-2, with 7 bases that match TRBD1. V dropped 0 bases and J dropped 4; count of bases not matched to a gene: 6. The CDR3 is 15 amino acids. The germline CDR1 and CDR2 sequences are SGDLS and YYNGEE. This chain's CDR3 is CASSVGDSLIYGYTF. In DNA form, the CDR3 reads TGTGCCAGCAGCGTAGGGGACAGCCTCATCTATGGCTACACCTTC. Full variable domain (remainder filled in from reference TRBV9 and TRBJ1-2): DSGVTQTPKHLITATGQRVTLRCSPRSGDLSVYWYQQSLDQGLQFLIQYYNGEERAKGNILERFSAQQFPDLHSELNLSSLELGDSALYFCASSVGDSLIYGYTFGSGTRLTVV.

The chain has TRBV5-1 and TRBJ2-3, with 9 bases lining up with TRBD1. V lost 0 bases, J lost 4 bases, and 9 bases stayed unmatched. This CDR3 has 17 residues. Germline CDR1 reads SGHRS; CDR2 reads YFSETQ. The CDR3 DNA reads TGCGCCAGCAGCTTGGGGCAAGGACAGGGGACGGCAGATACGCAGTATTTT. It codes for CASSLGQGQGTADTQYF.

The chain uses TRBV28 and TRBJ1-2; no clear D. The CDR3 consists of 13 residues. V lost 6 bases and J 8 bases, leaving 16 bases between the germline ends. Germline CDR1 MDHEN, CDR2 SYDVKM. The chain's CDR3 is CASSHTNSNGYTF. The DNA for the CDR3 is TGTGCCAGCAGCCATACAAACAGTAACGGCTACACCTTC.

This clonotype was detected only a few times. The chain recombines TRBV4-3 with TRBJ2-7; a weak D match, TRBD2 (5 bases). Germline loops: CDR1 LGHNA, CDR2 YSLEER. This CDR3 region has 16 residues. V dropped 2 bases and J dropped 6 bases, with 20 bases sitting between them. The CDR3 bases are TGCGCCAGCAGCCAACAAACCCCAGCGGAACTATTCGAGCAGTACTTC. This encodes CASSQQTPAELFEQYF.

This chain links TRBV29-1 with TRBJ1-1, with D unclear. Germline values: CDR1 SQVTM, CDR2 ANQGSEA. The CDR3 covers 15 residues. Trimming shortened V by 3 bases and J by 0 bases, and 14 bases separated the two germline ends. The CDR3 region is CSVEAALGMNTEAFF. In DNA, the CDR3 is TGCAGCGTTGAGGCAGCCCTAGGGATGAACACTGAAGCTTTCTTT.

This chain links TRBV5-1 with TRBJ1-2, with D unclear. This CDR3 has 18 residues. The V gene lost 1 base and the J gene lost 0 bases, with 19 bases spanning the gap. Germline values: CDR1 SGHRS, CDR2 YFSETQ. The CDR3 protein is CASSLSNPRPRTNYGYTF. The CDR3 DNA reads TGCGCCAGCAGCTTGTCAAACCCGAGGCCAAGGACTAACTATGGCTACACCTTC.

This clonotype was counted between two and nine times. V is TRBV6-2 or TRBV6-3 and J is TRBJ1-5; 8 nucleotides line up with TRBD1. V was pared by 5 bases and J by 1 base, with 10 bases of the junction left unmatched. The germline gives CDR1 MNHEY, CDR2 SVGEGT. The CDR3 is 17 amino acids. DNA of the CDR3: TGTGCCAGCAGTGGCGGACAGGGTTCCGAAAGCAATCAGCCCCAGCATTTT. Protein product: CASSGGQGSESNQPQHF.

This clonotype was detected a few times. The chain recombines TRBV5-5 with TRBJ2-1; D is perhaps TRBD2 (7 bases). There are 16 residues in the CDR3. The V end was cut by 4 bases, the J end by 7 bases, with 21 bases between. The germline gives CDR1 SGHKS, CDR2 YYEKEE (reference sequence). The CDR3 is CASSLIGGRGFNEQFF. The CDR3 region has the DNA TGTGCCAGCAGCCTAATAGGGGGGAGGGGCTTTAATGAGCAGTTCTTC.

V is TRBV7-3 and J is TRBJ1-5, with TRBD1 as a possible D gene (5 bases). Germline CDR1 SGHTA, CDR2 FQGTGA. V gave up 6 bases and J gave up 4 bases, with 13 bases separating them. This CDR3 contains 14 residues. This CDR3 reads CASRSRAVNQPQHF. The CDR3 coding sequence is TGTGCCAGCAGAAGCAGGGCAGTTAATCAGCCCCAGCATTTT. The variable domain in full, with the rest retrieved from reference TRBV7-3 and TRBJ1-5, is GAGVSQTPSNKVTEKGKYVELRCDPISGHTALYWYRQSLGQGPEFLIYFQGTGAADDSGLPNDRFFAVRPEGSVSTLKIQRTERGDSAVYLCASRSRAVNQPQHFGDGTRLSIL.

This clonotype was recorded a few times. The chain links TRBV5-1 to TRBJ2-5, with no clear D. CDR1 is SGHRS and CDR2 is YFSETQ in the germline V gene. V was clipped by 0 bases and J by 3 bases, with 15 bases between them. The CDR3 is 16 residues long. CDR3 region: CASSLGSANAKETQYF. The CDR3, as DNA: TGCGCCAGCAGCTTGGGGTCGGCCAACGCAAAAGAGACCCAGTACTTC.

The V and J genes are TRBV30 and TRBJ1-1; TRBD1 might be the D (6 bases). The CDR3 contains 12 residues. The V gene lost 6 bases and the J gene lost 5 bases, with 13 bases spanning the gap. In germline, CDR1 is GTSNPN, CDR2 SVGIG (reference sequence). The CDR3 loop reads CACHRDGTEAFF. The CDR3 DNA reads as TGTGCCTGTCACAGGGACGGGACTGAAGCTTTCTTT.

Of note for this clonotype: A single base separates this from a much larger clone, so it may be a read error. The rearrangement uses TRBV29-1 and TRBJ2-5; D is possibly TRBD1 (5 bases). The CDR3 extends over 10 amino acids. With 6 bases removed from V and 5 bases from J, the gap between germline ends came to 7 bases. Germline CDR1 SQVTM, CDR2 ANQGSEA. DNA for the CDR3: TGCAGCGTGAAGGGGGAGACCCAGTACTTC. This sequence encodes CSVKGETQYF. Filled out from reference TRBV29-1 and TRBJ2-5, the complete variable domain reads SAVISQKPSRDICQRGTSLTIQCQVDSQVTMMFWYRQQPGQSLTLIATANQGSEATYESGFVIDKFPISRPNLTFSTLTVSNMSPEDSSIYLCSVKGETQYFGPGTRLLVL.

CDR3 region: CASSARGGRTLNEQFF. CDR3 nucleotides: TGTGCCAGCAGCGCTCGTGGGGGTAGGACTCTCAATGAGCAGTTCTTC. J is TRBJ2-1 and V is TRBV9, with D possibly being TRBD1 or TRBD2 (5 bases each). V dropped 3 bases and J dropped 6 bases, with 19 bases sitting between them. There are 16 residues in the CDR3. The germline V gene has CDR1 SGDLS and CDR2 YYNGEE. Full variable domain (missing parts from reference TRBV9 and TRBJ2-1): DSGVTQTPKHLITATGQRVTLRCSPRSGDLSVYWYQQSLDQGLQFLIQYYNGEERAKGNILERFSAQQFPDLHSELNLSSLELGDSALYFCASSARGGRTLNEQFFGPGTRLTVL.

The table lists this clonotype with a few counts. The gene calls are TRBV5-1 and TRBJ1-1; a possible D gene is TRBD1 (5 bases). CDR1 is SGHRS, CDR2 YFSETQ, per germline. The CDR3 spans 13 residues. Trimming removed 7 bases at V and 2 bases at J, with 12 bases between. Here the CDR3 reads CASQGLENTEAFF. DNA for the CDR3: TGCGCCAGCCAGGGTCTGGAAAACACTGAAGCTTTCTTT.

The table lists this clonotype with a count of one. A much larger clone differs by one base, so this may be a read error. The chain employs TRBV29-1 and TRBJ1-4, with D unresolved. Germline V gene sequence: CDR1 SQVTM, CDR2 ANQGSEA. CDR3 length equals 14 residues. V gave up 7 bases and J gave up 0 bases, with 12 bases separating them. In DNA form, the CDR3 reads TGCAGCGCTGCGGACTTTGCAACTAATGAAAAACTGTTTTTT. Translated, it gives CSAADFATNEKLFF.

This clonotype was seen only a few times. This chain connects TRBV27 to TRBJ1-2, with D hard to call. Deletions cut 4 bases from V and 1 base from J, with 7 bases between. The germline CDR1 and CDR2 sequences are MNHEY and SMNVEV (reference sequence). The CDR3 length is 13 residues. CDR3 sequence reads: CASSYDYNYGYTF. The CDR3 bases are TGTGCCAGCAGTTATGATTATAACTATGGCTACACCTTC.

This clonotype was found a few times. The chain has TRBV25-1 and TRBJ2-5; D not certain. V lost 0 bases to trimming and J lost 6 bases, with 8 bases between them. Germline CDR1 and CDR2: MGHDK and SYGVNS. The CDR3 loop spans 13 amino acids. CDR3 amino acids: CASSEYYVQTQYF. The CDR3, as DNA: TGTGCCAGCAGTGAATATTACGTTCAGACCCAGTACTTC.

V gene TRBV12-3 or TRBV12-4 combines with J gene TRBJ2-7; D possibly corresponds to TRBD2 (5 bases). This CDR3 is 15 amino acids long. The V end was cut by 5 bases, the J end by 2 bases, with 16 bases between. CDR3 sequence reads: CASSPTGSKPYEQYF. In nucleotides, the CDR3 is TGTGCCAGCAGTCCGACTGGGAGCAAACCCTACGAGCAGTACTTC.

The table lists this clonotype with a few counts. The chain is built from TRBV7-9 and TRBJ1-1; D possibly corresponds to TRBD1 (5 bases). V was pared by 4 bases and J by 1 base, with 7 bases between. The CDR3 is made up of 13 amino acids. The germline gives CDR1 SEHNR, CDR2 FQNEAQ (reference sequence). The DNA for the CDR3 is TGTGCCAGCAGCTGGGACCCGAACACTGAAGCTTTCTTT. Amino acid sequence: CASSWDPNTEAFF. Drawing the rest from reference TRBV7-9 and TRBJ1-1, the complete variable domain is DTGVSQNPRHKITKRGQNVTFRCDPISEHNRLYWYRQTLGQGPEFLTYFQNEAQLEKSRLLSDRFSAERPKGSFSTLEIQRTEQGDSAMYLCASSWDPNTEAFFGQGTRLTVV.

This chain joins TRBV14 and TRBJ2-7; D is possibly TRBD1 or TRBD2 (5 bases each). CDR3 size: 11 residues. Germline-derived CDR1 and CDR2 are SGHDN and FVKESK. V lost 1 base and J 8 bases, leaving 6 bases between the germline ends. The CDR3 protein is CASSQGGQQYF. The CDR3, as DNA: TGTGCCAGCAGCCAAGGGGGACAGCAGTACTTC.

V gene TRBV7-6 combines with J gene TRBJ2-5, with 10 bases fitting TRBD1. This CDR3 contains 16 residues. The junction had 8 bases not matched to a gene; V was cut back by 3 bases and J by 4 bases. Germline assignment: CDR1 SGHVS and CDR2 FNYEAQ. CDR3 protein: CASSLSGTGDRETQYF. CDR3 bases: TGTGCCAGCAGCTTGAGTGGGACAGGGGATCGAGAGACCCAGTACTTC.

CDR3 residues: CASSQEGGLAGVPYEQYF. DNA for the CDR3: TGTGCCAGCAGCCAAGAAGGGGGACTAGCGGGGGTCCCCTACGAGCAGTACTTC. The chain carries TRBV3-1 and TRBJ2-7; 14 bases are shared with TRBD2. The V segment lost 0 bases and the J segment 2 bases; nucleotides outside the gene matches: 6. Germline CDR1 and CDR2: LGHDT and YNNKEL (reference sequence). This CDR3 contains 18 residues.

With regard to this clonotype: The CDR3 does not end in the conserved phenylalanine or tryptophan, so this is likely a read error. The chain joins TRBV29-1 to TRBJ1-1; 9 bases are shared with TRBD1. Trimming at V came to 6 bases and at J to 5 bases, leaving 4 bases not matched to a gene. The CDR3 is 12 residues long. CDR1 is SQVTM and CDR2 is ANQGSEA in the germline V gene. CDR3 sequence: CSVWDRVTEAFL. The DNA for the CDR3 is TGCAGCGTATGGGACAGGGTGACTGAAGCTTTCCTT.

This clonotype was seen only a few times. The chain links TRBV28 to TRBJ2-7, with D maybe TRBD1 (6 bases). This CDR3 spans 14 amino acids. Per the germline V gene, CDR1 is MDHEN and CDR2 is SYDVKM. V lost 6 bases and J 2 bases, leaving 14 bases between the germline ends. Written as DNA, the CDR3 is TGTGCCAGCAGCACAGGGAAAAGGACCTACGAGCAGTACTTC. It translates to CASSTGKRTYEQYF.

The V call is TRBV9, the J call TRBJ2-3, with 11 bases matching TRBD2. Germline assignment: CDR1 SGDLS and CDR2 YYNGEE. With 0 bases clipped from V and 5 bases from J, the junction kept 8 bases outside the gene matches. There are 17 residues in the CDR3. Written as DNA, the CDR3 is TGTGCCAGCAGCGTAGCTAGCGGGGGGACCCCACAAGATACGCAGTATTTT. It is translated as CASSVASGGTPQDTQYF.

The DNA for the CDR3 is TGTGCCAGCAGAAGGACAGGGCAGGATTCACCCCTCCACTTT. It specifies CASRRTGQDSPLHF. The J gene is TRBJ1-6, the V gene TRBV2; TRBD1 matches 8 bases. The CDR3 runs to 14 residues. The V and J ends lost 6 bases and 8 bases, in that order; junction bases with no gene match: 6. Germline V gives CDR1 SNHLY, CDR2 FYNNEI.

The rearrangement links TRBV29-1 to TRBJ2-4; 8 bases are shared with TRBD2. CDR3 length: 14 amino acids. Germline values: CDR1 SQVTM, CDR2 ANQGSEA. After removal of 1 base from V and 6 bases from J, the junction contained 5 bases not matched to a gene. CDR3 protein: CSVEGTGGLNIQYF. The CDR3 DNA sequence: TGCAGCGTTGAAGGAACGGGGGGGCTAAACATTCAGTACTTC.